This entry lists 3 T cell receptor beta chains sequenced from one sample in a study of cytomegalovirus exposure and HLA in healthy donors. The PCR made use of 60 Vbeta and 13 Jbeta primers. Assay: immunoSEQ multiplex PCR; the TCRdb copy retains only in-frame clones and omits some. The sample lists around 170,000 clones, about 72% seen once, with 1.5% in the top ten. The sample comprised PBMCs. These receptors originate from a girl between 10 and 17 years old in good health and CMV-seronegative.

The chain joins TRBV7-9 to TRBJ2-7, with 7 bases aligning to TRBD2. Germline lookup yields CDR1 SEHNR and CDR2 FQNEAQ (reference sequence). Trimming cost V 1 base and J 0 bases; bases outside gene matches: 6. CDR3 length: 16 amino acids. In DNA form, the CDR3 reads TGTGCCAGCAGCTTAGTTGCGGGGGTGAGCTCCTACGAGCAGTACTTC. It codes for CASSLVAGVSSYEQYF.

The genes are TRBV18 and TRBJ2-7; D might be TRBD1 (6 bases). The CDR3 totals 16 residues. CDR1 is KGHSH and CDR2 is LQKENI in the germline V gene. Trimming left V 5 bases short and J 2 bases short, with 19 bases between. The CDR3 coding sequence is TGTGCCAGCTCATCCGGACAGATCGGGAACACCTACGAGCAGTACTTC. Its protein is CASSSGQIGNTYEQYF.

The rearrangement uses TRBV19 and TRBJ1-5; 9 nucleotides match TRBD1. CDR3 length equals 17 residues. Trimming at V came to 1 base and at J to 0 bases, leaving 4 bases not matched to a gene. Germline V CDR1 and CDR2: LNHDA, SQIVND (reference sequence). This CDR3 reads CASSIAGTGHSNQPQHF. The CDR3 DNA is TGTGCCAGTAGTATAGCCGGGACAGGGCATAGCAATCAGCCCCAGCATTTT.